This T cell receptor beta chain was observed in a study of blood T cell repertoires in COVID-19. The assay was immunoSEQ multiplex PCR, and TCRdb's table has in-frame clones only and misses some. The sample gives a few hundred thousand clones, roughly 84% of which show up once; 5.5% to 7.5% is in the top ten. Living in 24 US areas, the participants were between roughly 18 and 89 years of age. The germline V and J ends were trimmed by 2 bases and 4 bases, with 18 bases remaining between them. Germline V gives CDR1 MDHEN, CDR2 SYDVKM. The CDR3 has 16 amino acids. The chain has TRBV28 and TRBJ2-7; maybe TRBD2 (5 bases). The sequenced material came from PBMCs or T cells enriched from blood (not recorded which). The sequence was collected from a woman aged 35 to 49 who had recovered from COVID-19. CDR3 in DNA: TGTGCCAGCAGTTTAAGAGAGAAGTGGGGAGTATACGAGCAGTACTTC. This gives the protein CASSLREKWGVYEQYF.